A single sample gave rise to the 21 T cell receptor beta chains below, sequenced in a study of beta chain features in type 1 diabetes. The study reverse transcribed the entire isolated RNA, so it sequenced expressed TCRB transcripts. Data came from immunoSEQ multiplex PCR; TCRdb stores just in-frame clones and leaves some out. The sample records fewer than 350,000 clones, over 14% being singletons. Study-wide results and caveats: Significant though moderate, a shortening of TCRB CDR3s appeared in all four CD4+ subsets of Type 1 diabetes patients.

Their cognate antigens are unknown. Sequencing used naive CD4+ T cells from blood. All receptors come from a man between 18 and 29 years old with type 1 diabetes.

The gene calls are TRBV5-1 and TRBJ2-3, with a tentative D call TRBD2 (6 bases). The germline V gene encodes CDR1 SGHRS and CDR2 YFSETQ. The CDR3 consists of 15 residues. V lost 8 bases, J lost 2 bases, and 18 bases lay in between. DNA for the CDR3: TGCGCCAGTGGGGATTCGGGACTCCTCACAGATACGCAGTATTTT. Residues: CASGDSGLLTDTQYF. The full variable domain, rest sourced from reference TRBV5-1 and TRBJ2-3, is KAGVTQTPRYLIKTRGQQVTLSCSPISGHRSVSWYQQTPGQGLQFLFEYFSETQRNKGNFPGRFSGRQFSNSRSEMNVSTLELGDSALYLCASGDSGLLTDTQYFGPGTRLTVL.

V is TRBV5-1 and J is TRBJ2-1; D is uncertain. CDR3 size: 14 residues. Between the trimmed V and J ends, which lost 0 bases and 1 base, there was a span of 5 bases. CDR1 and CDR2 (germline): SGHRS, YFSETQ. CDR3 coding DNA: TGCGCCAGCAGCTTGGGTCAATCCTACAATGAGCAGTTCTTC. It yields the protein CASSLGQSYNEQFF.

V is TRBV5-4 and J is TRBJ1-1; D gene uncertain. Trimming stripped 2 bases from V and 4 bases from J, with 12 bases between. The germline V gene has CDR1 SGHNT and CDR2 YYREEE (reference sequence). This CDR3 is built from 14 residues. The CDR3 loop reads CASSFRGSGTEAFF. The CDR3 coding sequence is TGTGCCAGCAGCTTTCGGGGTTCGGGCACTGAAGCTTTCTTT. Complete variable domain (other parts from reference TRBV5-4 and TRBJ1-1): ETGVTQSPTHLIKTRGQQVTLRCSSQSGHNTVSWYQQALGQGPQFIFQYYREEENGRGNFPPRFSGLQFPNYSSELNVNALELDDSALYLCASSFRGSGTEAFFGQGTRLTVV.

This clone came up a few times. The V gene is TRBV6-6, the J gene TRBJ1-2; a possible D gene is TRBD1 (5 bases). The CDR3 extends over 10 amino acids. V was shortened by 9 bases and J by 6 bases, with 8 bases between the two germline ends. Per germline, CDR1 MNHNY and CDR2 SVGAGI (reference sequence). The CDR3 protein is CASLQDGYTF. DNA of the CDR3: TGTGCCAGTTTACAGGATGGCTACACCTTC.

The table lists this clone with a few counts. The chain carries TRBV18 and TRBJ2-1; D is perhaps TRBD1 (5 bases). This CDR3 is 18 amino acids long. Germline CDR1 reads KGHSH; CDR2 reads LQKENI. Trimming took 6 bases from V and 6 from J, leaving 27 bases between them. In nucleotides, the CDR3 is TGTGCCAGCTCGTCAGTGTCGCAGGGTGCAGTCTCCGGCAATGAGCAGTTCTTC. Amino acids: CASSSVSQGAVSGNEQFF.

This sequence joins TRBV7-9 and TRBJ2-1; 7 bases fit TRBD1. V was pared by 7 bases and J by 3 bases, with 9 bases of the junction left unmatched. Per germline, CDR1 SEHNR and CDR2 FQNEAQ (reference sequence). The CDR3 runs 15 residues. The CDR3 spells CASIRGRQGYNEQFF. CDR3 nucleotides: TGTGCCAGCATCAGAGGGAGACAGGGCTACAATGAGCAGTTCTTC.

The CDR3 sequence: CASSPRDNQGETQYF. CDR3 nucleotides: TGTGCCAGCTCACCCCGGGATAACCAGGGGGAGACCCAGTACTTC. V is TRBV18 and J is TRBJ2-5; TRBD1 is a possible D gene (6 bases). The V gene lost 3 bases and the J gene lost 5 bases, with 16 bases spanning the gap. Germline V lookup: CDR1 KGHSH, CDR2 LQKENI. The CDR3 length is 15 residues.

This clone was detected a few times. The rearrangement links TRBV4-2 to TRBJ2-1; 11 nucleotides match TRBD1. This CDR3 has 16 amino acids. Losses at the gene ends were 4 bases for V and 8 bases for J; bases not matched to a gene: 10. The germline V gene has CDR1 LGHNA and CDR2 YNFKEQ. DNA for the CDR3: TGTGCCAGCAGCCCTACTCCGGGGGACAGGGGGGATGAGCAGTTCTTC. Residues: CASSPTPGDRGDEQFF.

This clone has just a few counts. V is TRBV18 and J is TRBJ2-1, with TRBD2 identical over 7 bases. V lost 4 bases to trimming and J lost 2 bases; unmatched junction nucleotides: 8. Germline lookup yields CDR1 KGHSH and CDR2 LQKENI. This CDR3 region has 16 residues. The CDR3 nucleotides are TGTGCCAGCTCACGGGGCGGGGGTTCCACCTACAATGAGCAGTTCTTC. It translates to CASSRGGGSTYNEQFF.

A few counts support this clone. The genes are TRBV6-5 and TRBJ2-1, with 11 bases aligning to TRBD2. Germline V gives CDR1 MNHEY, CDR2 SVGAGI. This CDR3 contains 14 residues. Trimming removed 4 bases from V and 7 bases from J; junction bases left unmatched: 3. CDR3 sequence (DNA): TGTGCCAGCAGTTTAGCGGGGGGGCTGAATGAGCAGTTCTTC. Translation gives CASSLAGGLNEQFF.

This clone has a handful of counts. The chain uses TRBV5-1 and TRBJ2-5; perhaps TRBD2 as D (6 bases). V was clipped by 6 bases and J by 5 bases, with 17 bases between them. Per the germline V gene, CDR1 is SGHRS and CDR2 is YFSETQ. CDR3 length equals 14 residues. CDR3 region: CASTLAVPGETQYF. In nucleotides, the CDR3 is TGCGCCAGCACCTTAGCGGTCCCTGGCGAGACCCAGTACTTC.

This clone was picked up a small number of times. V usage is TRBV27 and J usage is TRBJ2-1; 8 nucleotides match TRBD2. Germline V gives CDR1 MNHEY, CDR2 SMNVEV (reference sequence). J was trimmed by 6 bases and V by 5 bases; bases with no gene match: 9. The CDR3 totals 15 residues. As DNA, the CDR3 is TGTGCCAGCAGTCGGGGGACTAGTGGGTTCAATGAGCAGTTCTTC. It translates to CASSRGTSGFNEQFF.

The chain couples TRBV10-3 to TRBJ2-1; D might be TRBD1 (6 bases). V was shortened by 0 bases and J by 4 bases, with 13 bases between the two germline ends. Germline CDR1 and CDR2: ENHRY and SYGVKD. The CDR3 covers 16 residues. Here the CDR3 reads CAISESQGLGYNEQFF. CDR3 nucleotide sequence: TGTGCCATCAGTGAGTCGCAGGGGTTGGGTTACAATGAGCAGTTCTTC.

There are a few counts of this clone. CDR3 nucleotides: TGTGCCACTATAGCGGGAGGGTCTTACAAGCAGTACTTC. Protein product: CATIAGGSYKQYF. V and J are TRBV6-5 and TRBJ2-7, with 11 positions matching TRBD2. V lost 10 bases to trimming and J lost 8 bases; unmatched junction nucleotides: 10. CDR1 and CDR2 from the germline V gene are MNHEY and SVGAGI. The CDR3 sequence is 13 residues long.

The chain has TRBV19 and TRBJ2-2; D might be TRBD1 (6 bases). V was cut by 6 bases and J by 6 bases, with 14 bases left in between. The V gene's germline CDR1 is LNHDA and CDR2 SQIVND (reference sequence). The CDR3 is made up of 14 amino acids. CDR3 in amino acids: CASRQGRFAGELFF. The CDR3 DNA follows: TGTGCCAGTAGACAGGGAAGGTTCGCCGGGGAGCTGTTTTTT.

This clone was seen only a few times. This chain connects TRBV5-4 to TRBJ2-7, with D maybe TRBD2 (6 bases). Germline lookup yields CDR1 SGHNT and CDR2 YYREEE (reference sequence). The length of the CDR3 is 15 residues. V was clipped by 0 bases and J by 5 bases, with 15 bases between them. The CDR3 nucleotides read TGTGCCAGCAGCTTGGATCCTGGGACTGAAAACGAGCAGTACTTC. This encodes CASSLDPGTENEQYF.

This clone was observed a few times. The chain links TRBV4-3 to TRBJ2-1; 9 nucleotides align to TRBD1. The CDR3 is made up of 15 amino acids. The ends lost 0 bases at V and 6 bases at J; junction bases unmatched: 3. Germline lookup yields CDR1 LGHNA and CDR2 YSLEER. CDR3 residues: CASSQEGQGVNEQFF. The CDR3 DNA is TGCGCCAGCAGCCAAGAGGGACAGGGTGTCAATGAGCAGTTCTTC.

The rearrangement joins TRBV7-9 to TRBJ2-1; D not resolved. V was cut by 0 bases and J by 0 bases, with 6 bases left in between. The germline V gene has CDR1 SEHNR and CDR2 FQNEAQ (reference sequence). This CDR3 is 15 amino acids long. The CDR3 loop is CASSLAASSYNEQFF. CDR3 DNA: TGTGCCAGCAGCTTAGCGGCCAGCTCCTACAATGAGCAGTTCTTC.

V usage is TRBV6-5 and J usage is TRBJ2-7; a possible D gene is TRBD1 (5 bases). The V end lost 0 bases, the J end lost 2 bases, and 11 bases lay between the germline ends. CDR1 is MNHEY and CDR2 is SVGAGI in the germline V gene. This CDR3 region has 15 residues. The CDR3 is CASSYSISGTYEQYF. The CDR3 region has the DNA TGTGCCAGCAGTTACTCGATTTCAGGGACCTACGAGCAGTACTTC.

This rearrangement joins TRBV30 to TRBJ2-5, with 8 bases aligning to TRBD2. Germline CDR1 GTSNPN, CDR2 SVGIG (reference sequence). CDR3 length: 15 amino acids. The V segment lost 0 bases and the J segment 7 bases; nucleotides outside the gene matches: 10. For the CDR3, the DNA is TGTGCCTGGAGTGTAACACAAGCGGGAGCAGGGACCCAGTACTTC. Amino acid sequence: CAWSVTQAGAGTQYF. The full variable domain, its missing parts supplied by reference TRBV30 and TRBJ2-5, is SQTIHQWPATLVQPVGSPLSLECTVEGTSNPNLYWYRQAAGRGLQLLFYSVGIGQISSEVPQNLSASRPQDRQFILSSKKLLLSDSGFYLCAWSVTQAGAGTQYFGPGTRLLVL.

The CDR3 DNA is TGCAGTGCTAGCCCGCGTGTGACCCAGTACTTC. It encodes CSASPRVTQYF. V usage is TRBV20-1 and J usage is TRBJ2-5, with D unclear. The CDR3 length is 11 residues. The germline V and J ends were trimmed by 3 bases and 7 bases, with 9 bases remaining between them. The V gene's germline CDR1 is DFQATT and CDR2 SNEGSKA (reference sequence).